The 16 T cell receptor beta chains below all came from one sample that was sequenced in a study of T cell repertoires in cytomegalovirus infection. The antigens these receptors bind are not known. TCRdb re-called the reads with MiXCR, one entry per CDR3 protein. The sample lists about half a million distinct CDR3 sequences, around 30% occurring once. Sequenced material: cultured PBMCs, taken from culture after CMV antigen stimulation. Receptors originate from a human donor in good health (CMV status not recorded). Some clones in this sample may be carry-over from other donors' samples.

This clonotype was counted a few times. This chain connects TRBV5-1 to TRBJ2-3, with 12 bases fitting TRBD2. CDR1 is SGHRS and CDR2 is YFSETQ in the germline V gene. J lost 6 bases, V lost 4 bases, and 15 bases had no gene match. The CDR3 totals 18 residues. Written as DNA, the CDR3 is TGCGCCAGCAGCCGTCTAGCGGGAGGGCCCTCGGGTTCTGATACGCAGTATTTT. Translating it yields CASSRLAGGPSGSDTQYF.

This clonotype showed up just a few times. The CDR3 here is CASSLAYRPGETQYF. CDR3 nucleotide sequence: TGTGCCAGCAGCTTAGCGTACCGACCAGGGGAGACCCAGTACTTC. This rearrangement joins TRBV7-2 to TRBJ2-5, with D possibly TRBD1 on 5 matching bases. This CDR3 comprises 15 residues. The germline V gene has CDR1 SGHTA and CDR2 FQGNSA. The V end was cut by 0 bases, the J end by 5 bases, with 13 bases between.

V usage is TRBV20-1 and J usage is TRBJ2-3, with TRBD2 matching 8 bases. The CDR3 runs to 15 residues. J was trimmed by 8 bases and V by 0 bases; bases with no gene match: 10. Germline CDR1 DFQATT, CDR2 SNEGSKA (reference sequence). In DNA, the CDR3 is TGCAGTGCTAGAGAGCGTGGCGTCCGGGGGGGTACGCAGTATTTT. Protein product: CSARERGVRGGTQYF.

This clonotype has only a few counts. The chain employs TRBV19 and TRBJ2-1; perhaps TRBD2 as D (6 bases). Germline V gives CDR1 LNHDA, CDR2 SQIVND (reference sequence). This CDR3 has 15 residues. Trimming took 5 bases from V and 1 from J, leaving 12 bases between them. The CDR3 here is CASSLAVASYNEQFF. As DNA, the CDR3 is TGTGCCAGTAGTTTAGCGGTCGCATCCTACAATGAGCAGTTCTTC.

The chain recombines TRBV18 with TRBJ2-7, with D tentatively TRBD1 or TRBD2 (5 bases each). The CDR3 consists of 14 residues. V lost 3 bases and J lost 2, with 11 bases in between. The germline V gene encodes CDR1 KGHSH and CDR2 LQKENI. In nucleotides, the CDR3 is TGTGCCAGCTCACCTTGGGACGGGACCTACGAGCAGTACTTC. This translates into CASSPWDGTYEQYF. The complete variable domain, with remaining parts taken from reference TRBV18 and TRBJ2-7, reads NAGVMQNPRHLVRRRGQEARLRCSPMKGHSHVYWYRQLPEEGLKFMVYLQKENIIDESGMPKERFSAEFPKEGPSILRIQQVVRGDSAAYFCASSPWDGTYEQYFGPGTRLTVT.

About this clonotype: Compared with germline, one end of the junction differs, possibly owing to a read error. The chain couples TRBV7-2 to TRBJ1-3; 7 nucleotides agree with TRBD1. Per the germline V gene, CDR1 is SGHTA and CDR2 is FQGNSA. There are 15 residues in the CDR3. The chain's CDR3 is CASSIDRAPGDTIYF. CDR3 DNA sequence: TGTGCCAGCAGCATTGACAGGGCCCCTGGAGACACCATATATTTT. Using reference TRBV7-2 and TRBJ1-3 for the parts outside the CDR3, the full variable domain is GAGVSQSPSNKVTEKGKDVELRCDPISGHTALYWYRQSLGQGLEFLIYFQGNSAPDKSGLPSDRFSAERTGGSVSTLTIQRTQQEDSAVYLCASSIDRAPGDTIYFGEGSWLTVV.

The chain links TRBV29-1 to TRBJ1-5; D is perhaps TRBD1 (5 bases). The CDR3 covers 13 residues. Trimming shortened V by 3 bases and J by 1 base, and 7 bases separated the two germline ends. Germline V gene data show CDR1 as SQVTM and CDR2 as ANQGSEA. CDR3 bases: TGCAGCGTTGAGGAGGGGAGCAATCAGCCCCAGCATTTT. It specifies CSVEEGSNQPQHF. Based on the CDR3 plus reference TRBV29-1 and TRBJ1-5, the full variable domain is SAVISQKPSRDICQRGTSLTIQCQVDSQVTMMFWYRQQPGQSLTLIATANQGSEATYESGFVIDKFPISRPNLTFSTLTVSNMSPEDSSIYLCSVEEGSNQPQHFGDGTRLSIL.

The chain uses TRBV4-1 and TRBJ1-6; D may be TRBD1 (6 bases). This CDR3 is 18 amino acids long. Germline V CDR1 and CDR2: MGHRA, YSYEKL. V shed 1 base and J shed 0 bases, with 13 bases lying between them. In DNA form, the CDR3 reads TGCGCCAGCAGCCAAGGAAACAGGGCTAGCTCCTATAATTCACCCCTCCACTTT. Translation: CASSQGNRASSYNSPLHF.

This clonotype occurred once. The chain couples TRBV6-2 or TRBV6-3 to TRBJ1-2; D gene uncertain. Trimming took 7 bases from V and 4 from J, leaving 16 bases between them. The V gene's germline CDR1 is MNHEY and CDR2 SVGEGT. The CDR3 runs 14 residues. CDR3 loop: CASKVGTVSYGYTF. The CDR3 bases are TGTGCCAGCAAAGTTGGAACTGTCAGCTATGGCTACACCTTC.

CDR3 coding DNA: TGTGCCAGCAGCCCGGGTGCGGTGTATAATTCACCCCTCCACTTT. Translated, it gives CASSPGAVYNSPLHF. This rearrangement joins TRBV7-2 to TRBJ1-6; D remains unclear. Germline CDR1 reads SGHTA; CDR2 reads FQGNSA. This CDR3 contains 15 residues. The V end was cut by 5 bases, the J end by 4 bases, with 12 bases between.

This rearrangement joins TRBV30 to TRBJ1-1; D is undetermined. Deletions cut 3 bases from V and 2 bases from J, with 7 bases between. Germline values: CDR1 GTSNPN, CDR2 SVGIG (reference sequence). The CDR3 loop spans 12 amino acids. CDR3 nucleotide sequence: TGTGCCTGGAGCCGGGTAAACACTGAAGCTTTCTTT. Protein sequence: CAWSRVNTEAFF.

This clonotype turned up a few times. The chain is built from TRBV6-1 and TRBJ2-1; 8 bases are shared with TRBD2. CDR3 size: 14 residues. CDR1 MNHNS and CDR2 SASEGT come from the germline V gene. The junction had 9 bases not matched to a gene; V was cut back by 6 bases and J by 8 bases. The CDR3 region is CASRLAGRVDEQFF. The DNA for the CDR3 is TGTGCCAGCAGGTTAGCGGGACGGGTGGATGAGCAGTTCTTC.

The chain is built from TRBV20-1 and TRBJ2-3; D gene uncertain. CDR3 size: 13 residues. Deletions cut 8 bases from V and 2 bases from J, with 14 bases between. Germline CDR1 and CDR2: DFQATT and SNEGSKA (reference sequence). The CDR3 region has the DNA TGCAGTCTAAGGAAGGAATACACAGATACGCAGTATTTT. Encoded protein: CSLRKEYTDTQYF.

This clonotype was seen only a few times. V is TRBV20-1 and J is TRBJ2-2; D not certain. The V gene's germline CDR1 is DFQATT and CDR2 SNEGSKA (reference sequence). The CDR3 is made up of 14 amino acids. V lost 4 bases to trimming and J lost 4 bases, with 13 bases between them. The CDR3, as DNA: TGCAGTGCTATCGGTGAAGATGGCACCGGGGAGCTGTTTTTT. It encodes CSAIGEDGTGELFF.

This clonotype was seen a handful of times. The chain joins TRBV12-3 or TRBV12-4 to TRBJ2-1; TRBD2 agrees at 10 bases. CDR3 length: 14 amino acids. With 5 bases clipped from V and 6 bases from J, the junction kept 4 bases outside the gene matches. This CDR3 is CASSKGLALNEQFF. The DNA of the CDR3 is TGTGCCAGCAGTAAGGGACTAGCGCTCAATGAGCAGTTCTTC.

The chain's CDR3 is CASSLGWAQQETQYF. The CDR3 coding sequence is TGTGCCAGCAGCTTGGGGTGGGCCCAACAAGAGACCCAGTACTTC. The chain joins TRBV11-2 to TRBJ2-5; D call uncertain. V shed 3 bases and J shed 2 bases, with 13 bases lying between them. Germline V lookup: CDR1 SGHAT, CDR2 FQNNGV. The CDR3 contains 15 residues. The whole variable domain, remainder taken from reference TRBV11-2 and TRBJ2-5, is EAGVAQSPRYKIIEKRQSVAFWCNPISGHATLYWYQQILGQGPKLLIQFQNNGVVDDSQLPKDRFSAERLKGVDSTLKIQPAKLEDSAVYLCASSLGWAQQETQYFGPGTRLLVL.